The 10 T cell receptor beta chains in this list originate from one sample, sequenced in a study of CD4 T cells in relation to SARS-CoV-2 and coronaviruses. These receptors' targets are unknown. Assay used: immunoSEQ multiplex PCR; TCRdb lists only in-frame clones, some missing. This sample has about 21,000 clones, with around 80% found just once. Unexposed donor CD4+ T cells date from about 2010-2019, before the COVID-19 pandemic. The cells were cultured for under twelve days before CD4+ T cells were isolated. The sequencing sample was made of CD4+ T cells from PBMCs, cultured in vitro. These receptors came from a human donor in good health.

This chain uses TRBV6-5 with TRBJ1-2, with 10 bases fitting TRBD1. J lost 6 bases, V lost 6 bases, and 10 bases had no gene match. CDR3 length: 15 amino acids. CDR1 and CDR2 (germline): MNHEY, SVGAGI. The CDR3 here is CASRTGTGESHGYTF. DNA for the CDR3: TGTGCCAGCAGGACCGGGACAGGGGAGTCGCATGGCTACACCTTC.

The chain uses TRBV2 and TRBJ1-1; the match to TRBD1 covers 7 bases. Losses at the gene ends were 5 bases for V and 5 bases for J; bases not matched to a gene: 2. From germline, CDR1 is SNHLY and CDR2 FYNNEI. This CDR3 region has 12 residues. The CDR3 region is CASSLTGTEAFF. The CDR3 DNA follows: TGTGCCAGCAGTTTGACAGGGACTGAAGCTTTCTTT. The whole variable domain, filled in from reference TRBV2 and TRBJ1-1, reads EPEVTQTPSHQVTQMGQEVILRCVPISNHLYFYWYRQILGQKVEFLVSFYNNEISEKSEIFDDQFSVERPDGSNFTLKIRSTKLEDSAMYFCASSLTGTEAFFGQGTRLTVV.

The chain employs TRBV2 and TRBJ2-1; TRBD1 aligns across 9 bases. CDR1 SNHLY and CDR2 FYNNEI come from the germline V gene. The ends lost 3 bases at V and 14 bases at J; junction bases unmatched: 2. The CDR3 is made up of 11 amino acids. Here the CDR3 reads CASSDRDREFF. The DNA of the CDR3 is TGTGCCAGCAGTGATCGGGACAGGGAGTTCTTC.

The table lists this clone with a few counts. V is TRBV6-1 and J is TRBJ1-1; 8 bases map to TRBD1. Trimming removed 3 bases from V and 5 bases from J; junction bases left unmatched: 2. CDR3 length: 13 amino acids. Germline CDR1 MNHNS, CDR2 SASEGT. The CDR3 coding sequence is TGTGCCAGCAGTGACAGGGGGCGAACTGAAGCTTTCTTT. The encoded protein is CASSDRGRTEAFF.

CDR3 coding DNA: TGTGCCAGCAGCTCTACCCCTGAGGGTGAGCAGTTCTTC. Translating gives CASSSTPEGEQFF. This rearrangement joins TRBV7-3 to TRBJ2-1; possibly TRBD2 for D (5 bases). The CDR3 loop spans 13 amino acids. V shed 4 bases and J shed 9 bases, with 13 bases lying between them. Per germline, CDR1 SGHTA and CDR2 FQGTGA.

The genes are TRBV4-2 and TRBJ2-2; TRBD2 is a possible D gene (6 bases). CDR1 and CDR2 (germline): LGHNA, YNFKEQ. The CDR3 covers 17 residues. V was shortened by 1 base and J by 6 bases, with 18 bases between the two germline ends. The CDR3 loop reads CASSQVTAGSGPGELFF. CDR3 DNA: TGTGCCAGCAGCCAAGTCACCGCGGGATCGGGTCCCGGGGAGCTGTTTTTT.

The genes are TRBV27 and TRBJ2-4, with unresolved D. CDR3 length: 13 amino acids. Germline V gene lookup returns CDR1 MNHEY and CDR2 SMNVEV (reference sequence). V lost 8 bases and J 3 bases, leaving 11 bases between the germline ends. The CDR3 loop is CASFDRVKNIQYF. The CDR3, as DNA: TGTGCCAGCTTCGATCGGGTCAAAAACATTCAGTACTTC.

The chain employs TRBV5-1 and TRBJ1-4, with TRBD1 matching over 9 bases. The CDR3 consists of 14 residues. Trimming took 3 bases from V and 8 from J; bases not matched to a gene: 5. CDR1 is SGHRS and CDR2 is YFSETQ in the germline V gene. Here the CDR3 reads CASSSGQGAEKLFF. The CDR3 region has the DNA TGCGCCAGCAGCTCGGGACAGGGTGCGGAAAAACTGTTTTTT.

This clone showed up just once. V gene TRBV28 combines with J gene TRBJ1-1; D perhaps matches TRBD1 (5 bases). The V end was cut by 3 bases, the J end by 1 base, with 6 bases between. Germline V gives CDR1 MDHEN, CDR2 SYDVKM. This CDR3 contains 13 residues. The CDR3 spells CASSLGPNTEAFF. As DNA, the CDR3 is TGTGCCAGCAGTTTGGGACCGAACACTGAAGCTTTCTTT.

The chain links TRBV19 to TRBJ2-7; tentative D call: TRBD1 (5 bases). V was cut by 6 bases and J by 2 bases, with 17 bases left in between. Germline lookup yields CDR1 LNHDA and CDR2 SQIVND (reference sequence). This CDR3 comprises 15 residues. The CDR3 is CASRKQATFPYEQYF. CDR3 in DNA: TGTGCCAGTAGGAAACAGGCGACCTTTCCCTACGAGCAGTACTTC.